Each of the 2 T cell receptor beta chains below was sequenced from the same sample in a study of T-cell reconstitution after alpha-beta-depleted transplantation in children. Preparing the TCRbeta library involved the use of unique molecular identifiers. TCRdb re-called the PCR reads through MiXCR, storing one row per CDR3 protein. The profile shows 250,000 to 400,000 distinct CDR3 sequences, approximately 23% of them singletons. Here the sequenced sample was PBMCs, mostly from graft donor cells, taken 180 days after TCRalphabeta/CD19-depleted stem cell transplant. These receptors originate from a male patient aged 10 to 17 who had a stem cell transplant for acute lymphoblastic leukemia, so the T cells may come from the graft donor.

There are a few counts of this clonotype. This sequence joins TRBV7-2 and TRBJ2-1; D ambiguous. V lost 1 base to trimming and J lost 7 bases, with 14 bases between them. Looked up from germline, CDR1 is SGHTA and CDR2 is FQGNSA. There are 15 residues in the CDR3. CDR3 amino acids: CASSLGGAVSNEQFF. CDR3 DNA: TGTGCCAGCAGCTTAGGTGGAGCCGTTAGTAATGAGCAGTTCTTC. Full variable domain (outside the CDR3, taken from reference TRBV7-2 and TRBJ2-1): GAGVSQSPSNKVTEKGKDVELRCDPISGHTALYWYRQSLGQGLEFLIYFQGNSAPDKSGLPSDRFSAERTGGSVSTLTIQRTQQEDSAVYLCASSLGGAVSNEQFFGPGTRLTVL.

The V and J genes are TRBV4-1 and TRBJ1-1; D remains ambiguous. The V end was cut by 4 bases, the J end by 6 bases, with 18 bases between. This CDR3 contains 15 residues. From germline, CDR1 is MGHRA and CDR2 YSYEKL. For the CDR3, the DNA is TGCGCCAGCAGCCGGGAACTTTCTGCCGTGGCTGAAGCTTTCTTT. Residues: CASSRELSAVAEAFF.